Each of the 3 T cell receptor beta chains below was sequenced from the same sample in a study of CD8+ T cells in alopecia areata. Treatment: oral pan-JAK inhibitor, 5-10 mg twice daily. Following extraction, RNA underwent reverse transcription to cDNA, which served as the sequencing template. Sequenced by immunoSEQ multiplex PCR; TCRdb stores in-frame clones only, minus some. The table shows about 180,000 clones, with roughly 46% occurring only once. Sequenced here: CD8+ T cells sorted from blood, sampled around week 53, from a patient treated with tofacitinib. The receptors here all came from a human donor with alopecia areata.

The J gene is TRBJ2-1, the V gene TRBV4-3, with D unresolved. CDR3 length: 11 residues. Trimming removed 4 bases from V and 15 bases from J, with 13 bases in between. CDR1 LGHNA and CDR2 YSLEER come from the germline V gene. The CDR3 loop reads CASSLGPTRFF. CDR3 coding DNA: TGCGCCAGCAGCCTCGGGCCTACGCGGTTCTTC.

As regards this clone: This specimen includes other DNA sequences encoding the same CDR3. J is TRBJ1-1 and V is TRBV30; D call uncertain. The CDR3 has 11 residues. The V gene's germline CDR1 is GTSNPN and CDR2 SVGIG (reference sequence). Trimming left V 3 bases short and J 1 base short, with 3 bases between. CDR3 in amino acids: CAWSWNTEAFF. The DNA for the CDR3 is TGTGCCTGGAGCTGGAACACTGAAGCTTTCTTT. Using reference TRBV30 and TRBJ1-1 for the parts outside the CDR3, the full variable domain is SQTIHQWPATLVQPVGSPLSLECTVEGTSNPNLYWYRQAAGRGLQLLFYSVGIGQISSEVPQNLSASRPQDRQFILSSKKLLLSDSGFYLCAWSWNTEAFFGQGTRLTVV.

CDR3 in amino acids: CAISDWGGGSTDTQYF. The CDR3 DNA reads TGTGCCATCAGTGATTGGGGCGGGGGTAGCACAGATACGCAGTATTTT. J is TRBJ2-3 and V is TRBV10-3; 7 bases fit TRBD2. V gave up 3 bases and J gave up 0 bases; unmatched junction bases: 6. There are 16 residues in the CDR3. Germline loops: CDR1 ENHRY, CDR2 SYGVKD.